This TCR beta chain derives from a study of cytomegalovirus exposure and HLA in healthy donors. This clone was seen a few times. PCR employed 60 Vbeta and 13 Jbeta primers. The table came from immunoSEQ multiplex PCR; TCRdb's copy has only in-frame clones and leaves some out. The sample carries 150,000 to 180,000 clones, roughly 80% recorded once. The receptor comes from a woman aged 40-49 years in good health and CMV-seronegative. The sequenced sample consisted of PBMCs.

CDR3 in amino acids: CASSRRGQDQPQHF. CDR3 in DNA: TGTGCCAGCAGTAGGAGGGGGCAAGATCAGCCCCAGCATTTT. This sequence joins TRBV6-1 and TRBJ1-5; TRBD1 matches 7 bases. Per germline, CDR1 MNHNS and CDR2 SASEGT. The ends lost 5 bases at V and 5 bases at J; junction bases unmatched: 6. CDR3 length: 14 amino acids.